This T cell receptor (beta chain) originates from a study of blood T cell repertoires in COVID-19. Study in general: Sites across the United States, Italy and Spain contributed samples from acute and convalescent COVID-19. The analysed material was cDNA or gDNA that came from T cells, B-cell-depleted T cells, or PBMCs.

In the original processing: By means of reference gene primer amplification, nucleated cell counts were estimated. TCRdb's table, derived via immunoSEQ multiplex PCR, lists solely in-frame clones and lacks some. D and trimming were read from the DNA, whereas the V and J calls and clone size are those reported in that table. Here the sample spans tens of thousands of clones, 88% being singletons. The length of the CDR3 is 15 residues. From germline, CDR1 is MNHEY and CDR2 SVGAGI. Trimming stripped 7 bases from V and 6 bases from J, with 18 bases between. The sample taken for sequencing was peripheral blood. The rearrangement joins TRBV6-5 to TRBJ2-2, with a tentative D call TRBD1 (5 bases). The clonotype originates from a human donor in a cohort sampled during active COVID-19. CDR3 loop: CASTRLTEAPGELFF. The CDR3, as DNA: TGTGCCAGCACCCGATTGACAGAGGCCCCCGGGGAGCTGTTTTTT.